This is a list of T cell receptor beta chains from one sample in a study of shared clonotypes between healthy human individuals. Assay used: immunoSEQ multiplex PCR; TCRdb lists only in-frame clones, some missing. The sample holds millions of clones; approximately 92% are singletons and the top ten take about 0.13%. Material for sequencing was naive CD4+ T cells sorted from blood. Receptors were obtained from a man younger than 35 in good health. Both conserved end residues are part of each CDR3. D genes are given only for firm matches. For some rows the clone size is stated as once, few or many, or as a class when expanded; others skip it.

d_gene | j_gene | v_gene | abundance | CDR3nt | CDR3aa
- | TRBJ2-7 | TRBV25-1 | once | TGTGCCAGCAGTGATGGGCGACGGGGCTACGAGCAGTACTTC | CASSDGRRGYEQYF
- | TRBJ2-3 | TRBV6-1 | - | TGTGCCAGCAGCAAACAGGGCACAGATACGCAGTATTTT | CASSKQGTDTQYF
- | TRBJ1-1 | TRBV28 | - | TGTGCCAGCAGCCCTAATGCGGGGGAGGCTTTCTTT | CASSPNAGEAFF
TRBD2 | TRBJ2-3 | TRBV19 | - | TGTGCCAGTAGTATTCTAGCGGGAGGGACAGATACGCAGTATTTT | CASSILAGGTDTQYF
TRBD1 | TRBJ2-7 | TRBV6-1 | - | TGTGCCAGCAGTGATGACAGGGGGTCCTACGAGCAGTACTTC | CASSDDRGSYEQYF
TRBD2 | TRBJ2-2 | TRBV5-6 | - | TGTGCCAGCAGCTTCGCTAGCGGGAGTCACGTAGGGGAGCTGTTTTTT | CASSFASGSHVGELFF
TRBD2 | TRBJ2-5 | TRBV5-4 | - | TGTGCCAGCAGCCAGGGGACTAGCGGGGGGGCCGGGCAAGAGACCCAGTACTTC | CASSQGTSGGAGQETQYF
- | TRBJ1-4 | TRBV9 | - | TGTGCCAGCAGCGCAGGGTTGATTGAAAAACTGTTTTTT | CASSAGLIEKLFF
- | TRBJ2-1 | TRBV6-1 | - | TGTGCCAGCAGTCTGGGGGGTAGGGGCAATGAGCAGTTCTTC | CASSLGGRGNEQFF
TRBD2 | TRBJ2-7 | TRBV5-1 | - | TGCGCCAGCAGCTCAGGGTTTACGGGAGGAGTATACGAGCAGTACTTC | CASSSGFTGGVYEQYF
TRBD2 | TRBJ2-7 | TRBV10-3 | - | TGTGCCAACGGGGGGGGCTACGAGCAGTACTTC | CANGGGYEQYF
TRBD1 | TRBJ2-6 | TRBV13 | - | TGTGCCAGCAGCTTGGGTTACAGGGGGCTACCTGGGGCCAACGTCCTGACTTTC | CASSLGYRGLPGANVLTF
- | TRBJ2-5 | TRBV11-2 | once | TGTGCCAGCAGCCTCGGGACGAAGCCCCAAGAGACCCAGTACTTC | CASSLGTKPQETQYF
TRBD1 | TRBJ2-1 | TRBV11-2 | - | TGTGCCAGCAGCGGGACAGGATCCTACAATGAGCAGTTCTTC | CASSGTGSYNEQFF
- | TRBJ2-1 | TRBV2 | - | TGTGCCAGCAGTGAATACCCCTACAATGAGCAGTTCTTC | CASSEYPYNEQFF
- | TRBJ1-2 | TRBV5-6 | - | TGTGCCAGCAGGTCACCTTATGGAGGCTGGGCAGCTGGCTACACCTTC | CASRSPYGGWAAGYTF
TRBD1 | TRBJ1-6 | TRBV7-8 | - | TGTGCCAGCAGCTCGGACCGGGACAGAAGAAACTATAATTCACCCCTCCACTTT | CASSSDRDRRNYNSPLHF
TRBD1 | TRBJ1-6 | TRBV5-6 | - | TGTGCCAGCAGCTTAGGCAGGGGGCAAAATTCACCCCTCCACTTT | CASSLGRGQNSPLHF
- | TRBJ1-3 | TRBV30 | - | TGTGCCTGGAGTGTAGGGGGGACCATATATTTT | CAWSVGGTIYF
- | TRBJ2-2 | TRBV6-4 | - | TGTGCCAGCAGCGCCGACAGTAACACCGGGGAGCTGTTTTTT | CASSADSNTGELFF
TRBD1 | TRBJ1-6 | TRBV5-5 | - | TGTGCCAGCACCAGGACAGGGAGTGATTCACCCCTCCACTTT | CASTRTGSDSPLHF
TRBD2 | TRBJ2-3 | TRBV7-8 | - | TGTGCCAGCAGCTTAGAACCGGGGAGGGGAGATACGCAGTATTTT | CASSLEPGRGDTQYF
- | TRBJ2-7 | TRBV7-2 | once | TGTGCCAGCAGCAGATCCTACGAGCAGTACTTC | CASSRSYEQYF
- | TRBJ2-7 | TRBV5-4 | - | TGTGCCAGCAGCCACCTGCAGGGGCCACCCTACGAGCAGTACTTC | CASSHLQGPPYEQYF
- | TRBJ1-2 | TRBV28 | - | TGTGCCAGCAGTTTACCAGTCTATGGCTACACCTTC | CASSLPVYGYTF
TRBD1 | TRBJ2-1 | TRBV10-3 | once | TGTGCCATCGGACAGGGCTCAGGTGAGCAGTTCTTC | CAIGQGSGEQFF
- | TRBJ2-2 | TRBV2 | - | TGTGCCAGCAACCCCGACACCGGGGAGCTGTTTTTT | CASNPDTGELFF
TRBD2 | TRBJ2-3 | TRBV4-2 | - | TGTGCCAGCAGCCAAGATGGGACTAGCGCCTCCTCAGATACGCAGTATTTT | CASSQDGTSASSDTQYF
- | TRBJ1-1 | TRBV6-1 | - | TGTGCCAGCGTCCGTCCGGGGCCCCTAGGGGCTTTCTTT | CASVRPGPLGAFF
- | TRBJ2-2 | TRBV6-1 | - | TGTGCCAGCAGTCGGACAGAACGGGAGCTGTTTTTT | CASSRTERELFF
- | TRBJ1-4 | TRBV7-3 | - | TGTGCCAGCAGCTTAAGAGGGGCGCCGGGTGAAAAACTGTTTTTT | CASSLRGAPGEKLFF
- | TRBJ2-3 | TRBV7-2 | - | TGTGCCAGCAGCTTAGGAGGAGGTACGCAGTATTTT | CASSLGGGTQYF
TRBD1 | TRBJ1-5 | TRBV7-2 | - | TGTGCCAGCAGCTGGACAGGGGTTCAGCCCCAGCATTTT | CASSWTGVQPQHF
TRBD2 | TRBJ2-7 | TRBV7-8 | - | TGTGCCAGCAGCTTAGTGCGGGGGTTCTACGAGCAGTACTTC | CASSLVRGFYEQYF
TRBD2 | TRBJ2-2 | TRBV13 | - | TGTGCCAGCAGCATGCCGGGAGGGAACACCGGGGAGCTGTTTTTT | CASSMPGGNTGELFF
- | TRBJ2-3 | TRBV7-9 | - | TGTGCCAGCAGCTTAGCTCAGAGCACAGATACGCAGTATTTT | CASSLAQSTDTQYF